This T cell receptor (beta chain) was documented in a study of T cell responses to AZD1222 COVID-19 vaccine. Profiled with immunoSEQ multiplex PCR; TCRdb holds only in-frame clones, not every one. The sample contains more than 110,000 clones, approximately 94% of which appear only once. V lost 7 bases to trimming and J lost 2 bases, with 20 bases between them. This CDR3 comprises 16 residues. Germline-derived CDR1 and CDR2 are MNHEY and SMNVEV (reference sequence). Study results and limitations: Just five to seven people given AZD1222 tested seropositive at baseline. Repertoires in all cases were sampled only once the peak T cell response had passed.

As for this clone: The antigen is undetermined.

The source was peripheral blood, collected on day 0 of AZD1222 vaccination. The clonotype comes from an adult in good health. This chain joins TRBV27 and TRBJ1-2, with D hard to call. Written as DNA, the CDR3 is TGTGCCAGCACCAAAGGAGGCCCTAACCCCAACTATGGCTACACCTTC. Protein product: CASTKGGPNPNYGYTF.